This is a list of T cell receptor beta chains from one sample in a study of control samples from healthy donors and cancer patients. Profiling relied on immunoSEQ multiplex PCR, and the TCRdb table lists in-frame clones only, not all of them. This sample has tens of thousands of clones; 84% occur once, and the top ten carry 2.9%. Specimen: PBMCs. These receptors came from a woman aged 45-60 years with lung cancer. The CDR3 runs from the conserved cysteine through the conserved F or W. The D gene is left open where the match is weak. Size is omitted from some rows. Given values are once, few, many or a class for expanded clones.

j_call clone_size d_call v_call cdr3_nt cdr3_aa
TRBJ2-7 - - TRBV9 TGTGCCAGCAGCGTAGACAACTCCCCGGGATCCGAGCAGTACTTC CASSVDNSPGSEQYF
TRBJ1-2 - TRBD1 TRBV6-2/TRBV6-3 TGTGCCAGCAGTTACCTGGGACAGGGACATGGCTACACCTTC CASSYLGQGHGYTF
TRBJ2-5 - TRBD1 TRBV7-9 TGTGCCAGCAGCTTAGGACAGGGAGAGACCCAGTACTTC CASSLGQGETQYF
TRBJ2-2 - TRBD2 TRBV7-2 TGTGCCAGCAGCACCGGACTAGCGGGGGTGACCGGGGAGCTGTTTTTT CASSTGLAGVTGELFF
TRBJ1-2 few - TRBV5-4 TGTGCCAGCAGCTTCGGGACCTCACACTATGGCTACACCTTC CASSFGTSHYGYTF
TRBJ1-1 - TRBD1 TRBV5-5 TGTGCCAGCAGCTTGCAGGGGGTTAACACTGAAGCTTTCTTT CASSLQGVNTEAFF
TRBJ2-2 - TRBD1 TRBV7-6 TGTGCCAGCAGCCGCGACAGGGCGAACACCGGGGAGCTGTTTTTT CASSRDRANTGELFF
TRBJ1-1 - - TRBV6-4 TGTGCCAGCAGTGGCGCGGAAGGGACTGAAGCTTTCTTT CASSGAEGTEAFF
TRBJ2-2 - TRBD1 TRBV6-5 TGTGCCAGCAGGATCGGGACAGTGAACACCGGGGAGCTGTTTTTT CASRIGTVNTGELFF
TRBJ2-3 once - TRBV9 TGTGCCAGCAGCGAGGCAGATACGCAGTATTTT CASSEADTQYF
TRBJ1-1 - TRBD1 TRBV19 TGTGCCAGTAGTATGACAGGGGCACTTGAAGCTTTCTTT CASSMTGALEAFF